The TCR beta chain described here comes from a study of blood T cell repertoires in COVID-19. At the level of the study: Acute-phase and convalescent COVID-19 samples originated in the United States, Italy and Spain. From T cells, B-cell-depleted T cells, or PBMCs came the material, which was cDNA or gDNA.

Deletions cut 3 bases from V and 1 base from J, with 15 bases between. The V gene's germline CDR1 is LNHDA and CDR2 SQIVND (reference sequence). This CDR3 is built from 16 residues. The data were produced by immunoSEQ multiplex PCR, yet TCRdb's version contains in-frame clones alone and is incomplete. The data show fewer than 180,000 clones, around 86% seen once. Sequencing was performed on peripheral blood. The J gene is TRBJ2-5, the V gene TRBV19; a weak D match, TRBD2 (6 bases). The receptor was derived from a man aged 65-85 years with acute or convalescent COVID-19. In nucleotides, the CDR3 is TGTGCCAGTAGTATTGTAGGAGGGTCGGCCCAAGAGACCCAGTACTTC. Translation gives CASSIVGGSAQETQYF.